Below, 18 T cell receptor beta chains from the same sample are listed, as sequenced in a study of patients and donors after allogeneic stem cell transplantation. MiXCR, applied by TCRdb to the RT-PCR reads, yields one record per CDR3 protein. The table has about 960,000 distinct CDR3 sequences, roughly 17% seen once; the top ten hold 6%. The material sequenced was blood, either unsorted or a sorted T cell fraction (not recorded which). These receptors were taken from a human donor who was either an allogeneic HSCT recipient or a stem cell or donor lymphocyte infusion donor (not recorded which). It is not recorded whose cells these are; they may come from a transplant donor.

This clonotype was detected a few times. The chain uses TRBV12-3 or TRBV12-4 and TRBJ1-2, with TRBD1 matching over 12 bases. V shed 8 bases, J shed 6 bases, and the junction held 13 bases outside the gene matches. CDR3 length equals 16 residues. The CDR3 bases are TGTGCCAGCGGCCTGTCCTGGGACAGGGGGCGTGATGGCTACACCTTC. Translated, it gives CASGLSWDRGRDGYTF.

J is TRBJ1-5 and V is TRBV12-3 or TRBV12-4; 7 bases map to TRBD1. V lost 6 bases and J lost 0; bases outside the gene matches: 23. This CDR3 contains 21 residues. The CDR3 spells CASRPLDRLSPNGYSNQPQHF. The CDR3 coding sequence is TGTGCCAGCAGACCTCTGGACAGGCTTTCCCCGAACGGCTATAGCAATCAGCCCCAGCATTTT.

This clonotype was seen a handful of times. The chain combines TRBV7-2 with TRBJ2-3; TRBD1 matches 7 bases. V lost 5 bases to trimming and J lost 0 bases; unmatched junction nucleotides: 8. The CDR3 runs 16 residues. CDR1 is SGHTA and CDR2 is FQGNSA in the germline V gene. The DNA for the CDR3 is TGTGCCAGCAGCGCACTAGGGGGCTCGAGCACAGATACGCAGTATTTT. Its protein is CASSALGGSSTDTQYF.

The chain recombines TRBV24-1 with TRBJ2-2; tentatively, D is TRBD1 (5 bases). The CDR3 has 13 residues. Germline V gene sequence: CDR1 KGHDR, CDR2 SFDVKD. V was cut by 5 bases and J by 7 bases, with 10 bases left in between. In nucleotides, the CDR3 is TGTGCCACCAGTGTTGGTGGACACGGGGAGCTGTTTTTT. It encodes CATSVGGHGELFF.

In its sample, this clonotype was seen a few times. The V gene is TRBV27, the J gene TRBJ1-1, with a tentative D call TRBD1 (5 bases). This CDR3 comprises 15 residues. Germline-derived CDR1 and CDR2 are MNHEY and SMNVEV (reference sequence). V lost 2 bases and J lost 0, with 10 bases in between. Here the CDR3 reads CASSLEGSMNTEAFF. CDR3 sequence (DNA): TGTGCCAGCAGTTTAGAGGGGTCGATGAACACTGAAGCTTTCTTT.

The chain joins TRBV9 to TRBJ2-7, with 10 bases identical to TRBD2. The CDR3 runs to 15 residues. Germline values: CDR1 SGDLS, CDR2 YYNGEE. Trimming removed 4 bases from V and 4 bases from J; junction bases left unmatched: 8. The CDR3 DNA reads as TGTGCCAGCAGCCTTAGCTGGACTAGCGGATACGAGCAGTACTTC. Amino acids: CASSLSWTSGYEQYF.

This clonotype turned up a few times. The chain couples TRBV5-1 to TRBJ1-6; D gene ambiguous. Trimming took 0 bases from V and 7 from J, leaving 11 bases between them. The CDR3 has 15 residues. The germline V gene has CDR1 SGHRS and CDR2 YFSETQ. This CDR3 reads CASSLGGKENSPLHF. CDR3 DNA sequence: TGCGCCAGCAGCTTGGGAGGAAAAGAAAATTCACCCCTCCACTTT.

This sequence joins TRBV30 and TRBJ2-1; 9 positions match TRBD2. The CDR3 spans 14 residues. V shed 3 bases and J 7 bases; nucleotides not matched to a gene: 7. Germline values: CDR1 GTSNPN, CDR2 SVGIG (reference sequence). The chain's CDR3 is CAWRRAGGPNEQFF. Written as DNA, the CDR3 is TGTGCCTGGAGGAGGGCGGGGGGGCCAAATGAGCAGTTCTTC.

Only a few counts were recorded for this clonotype. This chain connects TRBV7-6 to TRBJ2-7; D call uncertain. The CDR3 runs to 14 residues. Germline V gene lookup returns CDR1 SGHVS and CDR2 FNYEAQ. V shed 1 base and J shed 0 bases, with 7 bases lying between them. The CDR3 here is CASSLEDGSYEQYF. The CDR3 DNA reads TGTGCCAGCAGCTTAGAGGACGGCTCCTACGAGCAGTACTTC.

This clonotype was counted many times. The CDR3 reads CASSATSGRAIDTQYF. DNA for the CDR3: TGCGCCAGCAGCGCAACTAGCGGGAGGGCCATAGATACGCAGTATTTT. This chain connects TRBV5-1 to TRBJ2-3, with 13 positions matching TRBD2. Germline CDR1 is SGHRS and CDR2 is YFSETQ. The junction had 7 bases not matched to a gene; V was cut back by 4 bases and J by 5 bases. This CDR3 region has 16 residues.

This clonotype has a handful of counts. This chain links TRBV7-6 with TRBJ2-3; D possibly uses TRBD1 or TRBD2 (5 bases each). The CDR3 runs 16 residues. CDR1 is SGHVS and CDR2 is FNYEAQ in the germline V gene. The ends were cut back, 5 bases at V and 4 bases at J, with 19 bases in the middle. CDR3 residues: CASSLFERGGSDTQYF. The CDR3 DNA reads TGTGCCAGCAGCCTCTTTGAGCGTGGGGGTTCAGATACGCAGTATTTT.

This clonotype has only a few counts. The genes are TRBV20-1 and TRBJ2-7; 10 bases fit TRBD1. With 5 bases clipped from V and 3 bases from J, the junction kept 4 bases outside the gene matches. Germline CDR1 is DFQATT and CDR2 is SNEGSKA (reference sequence). The CDR3 has 13 residues. The CDR3 coding sequence is TGCAGTGCTCCGGACAGGGGGATCTACGAGCAGTACTTC. Its protein product is CSAPDRGIYEQYF.

This clonotype has a single count. The CDR3, as DNA: TGTGCCAGCAGCCAAGATAGTGGGGGGCGCGGGGCCAACGTCCTGACTTTC. It yields the protein CASSQDSGGRGANVLTF. The J gene is TRBJ2-6, the V gene TRBV4-2, with D perhaps TRBD1 or TRBD2 (6 bases each). Germline V gene lookup returns CDR1 LGHNA and CDR2 YNFKEQ. The V gene lost 0 bases and the J gene lost 4 bases, with 13 bases spanning the gap. The CDR3 contains 17 residues.

The chain combines TRBV12-3 or TRBV12-4 with TRBJ1-2, with TRBD1 matching 9 bases. With V trimmed by 6 bases and J by 6 bases, 8 bases remained unmatched. CDR3 size: 14 residues. The chain's CDR3 is CASRTTGGADGYTF. The CDR3, as DNA: TGTGCCAGCAGGACGACAGGGGGAGCGGATGGCTACACCTTC.

This clonotype has only a few counts. CDR3 sequence: CSVLDSGRYTIYF. The CDR3 DNA follows: TGCAGCGTTCTTGACAGCGGGCGATACACCATATATTTT. The J gene is TRBJ1-3, the V gene TRBV29-1, with a weak D call TRBD1 (5 bases). The ends were cut back, 5 bases at V and 8 bases at J, with 16 bases in the middle. Germline lookup yields CDR1 SQVTM and CDR2 ANQGSEA. The CDR3 covers 13 residues.

The rearrangement links TRBV7-3 to TRBJ2-1; unclear D gene. The CDR3 contains 16 residues. Germline V gives CDR1 SGHTA, CDR2 FQGTGA. Trimming removed 2 bases from V and 0 bases from J, with 11 bases in between. CDR3 in amino acids: CASSLYSGFSYNEQFF. The CDR3 DNA reads TGTGCCAGCAGCTTATACTCCGGGTTCTCCTACAATGAGCAGTTCTTC.

This chain connects TRBV24-1 to TRBJ2-2; D may be TRBD2 (5 bases). Germline values: CDR1 KGHDR, CDR2 SFDVKD. This CDR3 has 15 residues. V was trimmed by 7 bases and J by 6 bases, leaving 17 bases between them. CDR3: CATRASGPGAGELFF. CDR3 nucleotide sequence: TGTGCCACCAGGGCTTCCGGGCCCGGGGCCGGGGAGCTGTTTTTT.

This clonotype was found a few times. This sequence joins TRBV25-1 and TRBJ1-5; 7 bases align to TRBD1. The germline V gene encodes CDR1 MGHDK and CDR2 SYGVNS. The V segment lost 4 bases and the J segment 6 bases; nucleotides outside the gene matches: 6. The CDR3 covers 14 residues. The CDR3 DNA is TGTGCCAGCAGTGGACAGGGCTTTAGTCAGCCCCAGCATTTT. This codes for CASSGQGFSQPQHF.